Presented here are 3 T cell receptor beta chains from one specimen sequenced in a study of T cell responses to AZD1222 COVID-19 vaccine (TCRdb year 2021). What this sample's time point label stands for: baseline before first vaccination. Libraries were made using the immunoSEQ multiplex PCR assay. In TCRdb, the immuneACCESS table is reduced to in-frame sequences with V and J assigned. These tables do not hold every clone; where another copy was compared, an unresolved V gene accounts for under half, and the others remain unexplained. The sample table shows 150,000 to 200,000 clones, and around 89% are seen once. The ten largest account for around 6.4% of the sample. This specimen was peripheral blood, taken on day 0 of AZD1222 vaccination. These receptors all come from an adult in good health.

V gene TRBV2 combines with J gene TRBJ1-2; no firm D call. The CDR3 loop spans 13 amino acids. CDR1 and CDR2 from the germline V gene are SNHLY and FYNNEI. V was cut by 11 bases and J by 4 bases, with 17 bases left in between. CDR3 DNA: TGTGCCGGGCATTGGGCACCACTCTATGGCTACACCTTC. Translated: CAGHWAPLYGYTF.

The chain links TRBV28 to TRBJ1-5; 7 positions match TRBD1. V was pared by 6 bases and J by 7 bases, with 3 bases of the junction left unmatched. Germline V gives CDR1 MDHEN, CDR2 SYDVKM. This CDR3 comprises 12 residues. CDR3 sequence: CASREQGQPQHF. The CDR3 region has the DNA TGTGCCAGCAGGGAACAGGGGCAGCCCCAGCATTTT. The full variable domain, completed using reference TRBV28 and TRBJ1-5, is DVKVTQSSRYLVKRTGEKVFLECVQDMDHENMFWYRQDPGLGLRLIYFSYDVKMKEKGDIPEGYSVSREKKERFSLILESASTNQTSMYLCASREQGQPQHFGDGTRLSIL.

The CDR3 loop reads CASSLAPQGISGNTIYF. CDR3 in DNA: TGTGCCAGCAGCTTAGCGCCCCAGGGGATCTCTGGAAACACCATATATTTT. V usage is TRBV7-2 and J usage is TRBJ1-3; tentative D call: TRBD1 (6 bases). Trimming took off 0 bases at V and 0 bases at J, with 12 bases between the two ends. The CDR3 length is 17 residues. From germline, CDR1 is SGHTA and CDR2 FQGNSA.